This T cell receptor beta chain was captured by sequencing in a study of identical twins. The study, taken as a whole, reports: Within beta out-of-frame sequences, the excess sharing observed between twins was weaker.

TCRdb fed the 5' RACE reads into MiXCR, producing one record per CDR3 protein. The sample records roughly 700,000 distinct CDR3 sequences, over 8.5% being singletons. Note on this clonotype: Its specificity is not known. Mismatch with germline at one junction end may stem from a read error.

Germline values: CDR1 DFQATT, CDR2 SNEGSKA (reference sequence). CDR3 size: 12 residues. These data also formed part of another study, on yellow fever vaccine responses in identical twins.

The receptor's source is a woman aged 18 to 35 in good health. This sequence joins TRBV20-1 and TRBJ1-2, with D uncertain. Material: PBMCs. The chain's CDR3 is CSATPGLFGYTF. The CDR3 nucleotides are TGTAGTGCTACCCCGGGCCTATTTGGCTACACCTTC.